Given below is one T cell receptor (beta chain) in context. A universal primer site arose from template switching, and cDNA bore unique molecular identifiers. TCRdb re-derived calls from the 5' RACE reads in MiXCR, one entry per CDR3 protein. This table holds roughly 690,000 distinct CDR3 sequences, roughly 20% found once. These data belong to a study of identical twins. Germline CDR1 WNHNN, CDR2 SYGVQD (reference sequence). The V and J ends lost 6 bases and 11 bases respectively, with 13 bases between them. This CDR3 has 12 residues. This sample was also put to use in a study of T cells expressing NK-cell markers.

The receptor comes from a woman aged 18 to 35 in good health. The specimen was PBMCs. The chain has TRBV10-1 and TRBJ2-2; maybe TRBD2 (5 bases). As DNA, the CDR3 is TGCGCCAGCAGCCCCGGTCGGGGTGAGCTGTTTTTT. Residues: CASSPGRGELFF.